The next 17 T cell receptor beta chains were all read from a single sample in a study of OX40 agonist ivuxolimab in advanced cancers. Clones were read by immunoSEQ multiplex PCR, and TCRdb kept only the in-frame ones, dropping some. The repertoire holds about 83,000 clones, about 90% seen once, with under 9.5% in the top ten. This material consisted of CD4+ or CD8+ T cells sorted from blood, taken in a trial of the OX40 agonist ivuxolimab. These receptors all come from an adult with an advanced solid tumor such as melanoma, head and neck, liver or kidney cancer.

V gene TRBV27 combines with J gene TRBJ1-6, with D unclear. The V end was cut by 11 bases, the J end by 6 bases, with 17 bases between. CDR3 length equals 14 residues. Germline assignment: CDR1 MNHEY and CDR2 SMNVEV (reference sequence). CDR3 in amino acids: CAVGRPFSNSPLHF. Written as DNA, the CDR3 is TGTGCCGTGGGAAGGCCTTTTAGTAATTCACCCCTCCACTTT.

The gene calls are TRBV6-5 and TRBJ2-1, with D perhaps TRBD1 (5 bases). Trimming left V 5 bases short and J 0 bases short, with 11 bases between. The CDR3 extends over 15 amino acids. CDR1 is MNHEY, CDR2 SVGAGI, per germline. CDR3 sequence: CASSAGQSSYNEQFF. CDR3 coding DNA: TGTGCCAGCAGTGCCGGACAAAGCTCCTACAATGAGCAGTTCTTC.

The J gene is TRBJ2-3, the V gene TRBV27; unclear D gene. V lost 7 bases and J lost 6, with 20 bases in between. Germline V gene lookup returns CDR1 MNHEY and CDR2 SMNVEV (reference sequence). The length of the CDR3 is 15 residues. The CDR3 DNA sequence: TGTGCCAGCACACCACTGGGCCTCCCCGCCGATACGCAGTATTTT. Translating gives CASTPLGLPADTQYF.

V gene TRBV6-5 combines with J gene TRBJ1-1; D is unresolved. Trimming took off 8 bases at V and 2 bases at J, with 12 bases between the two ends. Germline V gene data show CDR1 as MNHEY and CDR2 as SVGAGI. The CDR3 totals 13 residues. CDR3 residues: CASLLNPNTEAFF. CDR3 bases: TGTGCCAGCCTTCTGAATCCTAACACTGAAGCTTTCTTT.

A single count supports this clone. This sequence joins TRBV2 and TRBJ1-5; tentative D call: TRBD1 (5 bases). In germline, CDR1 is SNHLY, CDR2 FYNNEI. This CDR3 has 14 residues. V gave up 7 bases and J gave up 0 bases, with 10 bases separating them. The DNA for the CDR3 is TGTGCCAGCAAGGGGATTTTTAGCAATCAGCCCCAGCATTTT. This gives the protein CASKGIFSNQPQHF.

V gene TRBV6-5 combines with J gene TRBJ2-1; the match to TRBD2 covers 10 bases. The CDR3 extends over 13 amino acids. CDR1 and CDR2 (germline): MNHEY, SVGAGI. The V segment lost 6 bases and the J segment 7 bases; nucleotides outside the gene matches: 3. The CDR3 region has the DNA TGTGCCAGCAGCTTGACTAGCGGGAATGAGCAGTTCTTC. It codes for CASSLTSGNEQFF.

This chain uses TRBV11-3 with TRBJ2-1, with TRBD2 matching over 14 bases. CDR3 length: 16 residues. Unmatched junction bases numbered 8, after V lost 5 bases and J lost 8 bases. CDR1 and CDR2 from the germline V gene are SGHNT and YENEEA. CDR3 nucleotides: TGTGCCAGCAGCCAGAGAGCGGGACTAGCGGGAGATGAGCAGTTCTTC. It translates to CASSQRAGLAGDEQFF.

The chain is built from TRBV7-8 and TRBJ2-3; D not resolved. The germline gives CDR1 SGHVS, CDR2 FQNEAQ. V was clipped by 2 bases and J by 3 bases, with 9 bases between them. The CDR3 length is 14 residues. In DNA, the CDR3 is TGTGCCAGCAGCTTATCGGATCAAACAGATACGCAGTATTTT. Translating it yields CASSLSDQTDTQYF.

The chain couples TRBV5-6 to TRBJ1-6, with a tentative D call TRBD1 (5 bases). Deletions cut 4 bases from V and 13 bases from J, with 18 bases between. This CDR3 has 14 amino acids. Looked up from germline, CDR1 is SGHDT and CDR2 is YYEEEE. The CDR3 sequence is CASSLQTDYIPLHF. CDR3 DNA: TGTGCCAGCAGCCTGCAGACAGACTATATCCCCCTCCACTTT. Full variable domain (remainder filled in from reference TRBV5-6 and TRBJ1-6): DAGVTQSPTHLIKTRGQQVTLRCSPKSGHDTVSWYQQALGQGPQFIFQYYEEEERQRGNFPDRFSGHQFPNYSSELNVNALLLGDSALYLCASSLQTDYIPLHFGNGTRLTVT.

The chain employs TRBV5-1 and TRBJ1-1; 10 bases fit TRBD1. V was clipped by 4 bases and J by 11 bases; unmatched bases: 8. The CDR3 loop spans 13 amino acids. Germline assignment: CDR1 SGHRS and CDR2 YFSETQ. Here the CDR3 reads CASSLTGGEEAFF. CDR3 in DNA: TGCGCCAGCAGCCTGACAGGGGGCGAAGAGGCTTTCTTT.

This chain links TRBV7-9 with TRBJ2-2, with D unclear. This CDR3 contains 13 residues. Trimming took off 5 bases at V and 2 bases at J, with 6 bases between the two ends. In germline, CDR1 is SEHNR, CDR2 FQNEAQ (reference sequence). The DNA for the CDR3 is TGTGCCAGCAGCGGAGCAAACACCGGGGAGCTGTTTTTT. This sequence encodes CASSGANTGELFF.

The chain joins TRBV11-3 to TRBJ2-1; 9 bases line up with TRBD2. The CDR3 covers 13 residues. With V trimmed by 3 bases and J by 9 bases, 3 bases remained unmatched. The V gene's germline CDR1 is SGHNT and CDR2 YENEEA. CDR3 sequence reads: CASSFLAGSEQFF. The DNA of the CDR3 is TGTGCCAGCAGCTTCCTAGCGGGAAGTGAGCAGTTCTTC. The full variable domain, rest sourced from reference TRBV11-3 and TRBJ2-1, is EAGVVQSPRYKIIEKKQPVAFWCNPISGHNTLYWYLQNLGQGPELLIRYENEEAVDDSQLPKDRFSAERLKGVDSTLKIQPAELGDSAVYLCASSFLAGSEQFFGPGTRLTVL.

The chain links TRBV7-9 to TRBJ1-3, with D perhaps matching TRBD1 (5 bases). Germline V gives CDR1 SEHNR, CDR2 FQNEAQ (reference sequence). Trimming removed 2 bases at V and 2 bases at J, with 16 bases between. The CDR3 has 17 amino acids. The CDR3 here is CASSLRAEGLTGNTIYF. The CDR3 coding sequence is TGTGCCAGCAGCTTAAGGGCCGAGGGGCTCACTGGAAACACCATATATTTT.

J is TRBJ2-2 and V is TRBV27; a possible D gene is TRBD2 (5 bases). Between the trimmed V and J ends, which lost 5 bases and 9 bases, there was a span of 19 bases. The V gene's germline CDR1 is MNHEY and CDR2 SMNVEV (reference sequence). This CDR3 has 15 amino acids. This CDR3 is CASSRRDGDLRELFF. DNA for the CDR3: TGTGCCAGCAGTCGGCGAGACGGGGATCTACGGGAGCTGTTTTTT.

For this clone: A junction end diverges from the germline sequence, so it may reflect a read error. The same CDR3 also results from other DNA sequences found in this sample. The CDR3 bases are TGCGCCAGCAGTGAAGTAGCGGTCACCGGGGAGCTGTTTTTT. Amino acid sequence: CASSEVAVTGELFF. V is TRBV6-4 and J is TRBJ2-2; TRBD2 might be the D (6 bases). CDR3 size: 14 residues. The germline CDR1 and CDR2 sequences are MRHNA and SNTAGT.

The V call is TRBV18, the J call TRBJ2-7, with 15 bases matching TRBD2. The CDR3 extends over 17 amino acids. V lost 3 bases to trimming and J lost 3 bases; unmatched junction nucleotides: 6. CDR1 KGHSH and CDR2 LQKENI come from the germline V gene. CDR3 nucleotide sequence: TGTGCCAGCTCACCGGAGGGACTAGCGGGGGGCATCTACGAGCAGTACTTC. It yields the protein CASSPEGLAGGIYEQYF.

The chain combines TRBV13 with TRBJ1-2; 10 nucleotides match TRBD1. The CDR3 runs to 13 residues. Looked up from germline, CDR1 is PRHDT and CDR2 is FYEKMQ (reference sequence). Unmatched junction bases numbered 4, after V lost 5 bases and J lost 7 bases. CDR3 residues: CASSPRTGGGYTF. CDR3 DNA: TGTGCCAGCAGCCCCAGGACAGGGGGTGGCTACACCTTC.